Listed here are 20 T cell receptor beta chains from one sample, sequenced in a study of cytomegalovirus exposure and HLA in healthy donors. The PCR employed 60 Vbeta primers together with 13 Jbeta primers. Sequencing used immunoSEQ multiplex PCR; TCRdb keeps in-frame clones, though not all of them. Counted here are 60,000 to 85,000 clones, about four fifths occurring once; the ten biggest clones make up 9% to 13%. Sequencing was carried out using PBMCs. The receptors were sampled from a male donor in good health and CMV-seropositive.

The chain recombines TRBV21-1 with TRBJ2-1; the table's D gene call, TRBD2, was not cross checked with the DNA. TRBV21-1 is tagged as a pseudogene. There are 13 residues in the CDR3. In nucleotides, the CDR3 is TGTGCCAGCAGCAAAGAGGCCGGGAATGAGCAGTTCTTC. The encoded protein is CASSKEAGNEQFF.

There are a few counts of this clone. This chain connects TRBV4-2 to TRBJ1-5; the D gene is possibly TRBD1 (5 bases). V lost 1 base, J lost 4 bases, and 8 bases lay in between. There are 14 residues in the CDR3. The germline V gene encodes CDR1 LGHNA and CDR2 YNFKEQ. In DNA, the CDR3 is TGTGCCAGCAGCCAAGTGGCAGGGAATCAGCCCCAGCATTTT. It translates to CASSQVAGNQPQHF.

The chain carries TRBV7-9 and TRBJ1-5; TRBD1 aligns across 7 bases. The CDR3 extends over 15 amino acids. The V gene's germline CDR1 is SEHNR and CDR2 FQNEAQ (reference sequence). V was clipped by 6 bases and J by 0 bases; unmatched bases: 5. In nucleotides, the CDR3 is TGTGCCAGCAGTCTAGGGGGCAGTAGCAATCAGCCCCAGCATTTT. As protein: CASSLGGSSNQPQHF.

The chain recombines TRBV6-5 with TRBJ2-1, with a possible D match to TRBD2 (5 bases). The CDR3 loop spans 13 amino acids. Germline assignment: CDR1 MNHEY and CDR2 SVGAGI. V lost 6 bases and J 10 bases, leaving 16 bases between the germline ends. CDR3 coding DNA: TGTGCCAGCAGCCCCTCGGGGAAAGGGGAGCAGTTCTTC. Encoded protein: CASSPSGKGEQFF.

The chain uses TRBV9 and TRBJ2-5; TRBD2 agrees at 7 bases. This CDR3 region has 15 residues. Germline CDR1 is SGDLS and CDR2 is YYNGEE. The junction had 3 bases not matched to a gene; V was cut back by 0 bases and J by 1 base. CDR3 sequence: CASSVAGGSQETQYF. In DNA form, the CDR3 reads TGTGCCAGCAGCGTAGCTGGCGGGAGCCAAGAGACCCAGTACTTC.

This chain joins TRBV6-5 and TRBJ1-2, with D maybe TRBD1 (6 bases). The CDR3 consists of 13 residues. Germline V gene data show CDR1 as MNHEY and CDR2 as SVGAGI. V was trimmed by 5 bases and J by 4 bases, leaving 11 bases between them. The chain's CDR3 is CASSQGPGYGYTF. DNA for the CDR3: TGTGCCAGCAGTCAGGGGCCGGGCTATGGCTACACCTTC.

The rearrangement joins TRBV4-3 to TRBJ2-5; a weak D match, TRBD2 (6 bases). Trimming stripped 8 bases from V and 5 bases from J, with 15 bases between. The CDR3 runs to 13 residues. Germline lookup yields CDR1 LGHNA and CDR2 YSLEER. The CDR3 here is CASSLGLLETQYF. The CDR3 DNA follows: TGCGCCAGCTCGCTCGGACTACTCGAGACCCAGTACTTC.

The rearrangement joins TRBV14 to TRBJ2-3; D is unclear. The length of the CDR3 is 15 residues. V was pared by 1 base and J by 0 bases, with 8 bases between. Germline lookup yields CDR1 SGHDN and CDR2 FVKESK. CDR3 in DNA: TGTGCCAGCAGCCAAGGGTGGCAGAGCACAGATACGCAGTATTTT. Protein: CASSQGWQSTDTQYF.

This clone has just one count. V usage is TRBV7-9 and J usage is TRBJ2-3; 8 bases agree with TRBD2. The junction had 4 bases not matched to a gene; V was cut back by 5 bases and J by 3 bases. Germline-derived CDR1 and CDR2 are SEHNR and FQNEAQ (reference sequence). The CDR3 spans 14 residues. The CDR3, as DNA: TGTGCCAGCAGCAAAGCGGGAGCAACAGATACGCAGTATTTT. Residues: CASSKAGATDTQYF.

The chain combines TRBV5-4 with TRBJ1-6; 11 bases match TRBD1. Germline trimming cut 7 bases from V and 7 bases from J; bases unmatched to any gene: 7. Germline V CDR1 and CDR2: SGHNT, YYREEE (reference sequence). The CDR3 has 15 residues. The CDR3 sequence: CASRGQGEGNSPLHF. In nucleotides, the CDR3 is TGTGCCAGCCGGGGACAGGGGGAAGGAAATTCACCCCTCCACTTT.

This clone has just a few counts. The chain has TRBV10-3 and TRBJ2-3; TRBD2 agrees at 15 bases. The V gene end was trimmed by 4 bases and the J gene end by 5 bases; junction bases not matched to a gene: 10. The CDR3 consists of 18 residues. The germline gives CDR1 ENHRY, CDR2 SYGVKD. The CDR3: CAISGGLAGGPHRDTQYF. CDR3 nucleotide sequence: TGTGCCATCAGTGGCGGACTAGCGGGAGGGCCCCACAGAGATACGCAGTATTTT.

This clone came up once. The CDR3 nucleotides read TGTGCCAGCAGTGAGATGGCAGGGGGCCTTGGCTACACCTTC. It encodes CASSEMAGGLGYTF. V and J are TRBV28 and TRBJ1-2; 8 bases map to TRBD1. Per the germline V gene, CDR1 is MDHEN and CDR2 is SYDVKM. The CDR3 sequence is 14 residues long. Trimming at V came to 5 bases and at J to 7 bases, leaving 9 bases not matched to a gene.

The J gene is TRBJ2-7, the V gene TRBV5-1, with TRBD1 identical over 10 bases. Germline V gene data show CDR1 as SGHRS and CDR2 as YFSETQ. The CDR3 is made up of 15 amino acids. V was pared by 1 base and J by 1 base, with 2 bases of the junction left unmatched. This chain's CDR3 is CASSLTGQGSYEQYF. CDR3 DNA: TGCGCCAGCAGCTTGACGGGACAGGGGTCCTACGAGCAGTACTTC.

The rearrangement joins TRBV5-1 to TRBJ2-5; D uncertain. The closer fit of TRBJ2-7 to the DNA end suggests the J call may be wrong. The V gene's germline CDR1 is SGHRS and CDR2 YFSETQ. The CDR3 length is 15 residues. The CDR3 region has the DNA TGCGCCAGCAGCTTGGCGCAGGTGACCTCCTACGAGCAGTACTTC. Translating gives CASSLAQVTSYEQYF.

This clone occurred once. V is TRBV6-5 and J is TRBJ2-3; D perhaps matches TRBD2 (6 bases). The CDR3 runs to 15 residues. The ends were cut back, 3 bases at V and 2 bases at J, with 12 bases in the middle. Germline assignment: CDR1 MNHEY and CDR2 SVGAGI. Here the CDR3 DNA reads TGTGCCAGCAGTTATGGGACGGGAGTCACAGATACGCAGTATTTT. As protein: CASSYGTGVTDTQYF.

This rearrangement joins TRBV7-9 to TRBJ1-1; possibly TRBD1 for D (5 bases). Germline V gene sequence: CDR1 SEHNR, CDR2 FQNEAQ (reference sequence). V was clipped by 1 base and J by 7 bases, with 16 bases between them. The CDR3 runs 15 residues. CDR3 in DNA: TGTGCCAGCAGCTTAGGGGGCGGACAAGCGTATGAAGCTTTCTTT. It translates to CASSLGGGQAYEAFF.

The chain uses TRBV4-2 and TRBJ2-7; D is possibly TRBD2 (7 bases). This CDR3 is 17 amino acids long. Trimming pared 4 bases from V and 8 bases from J, leaving 27 bases between. Germline V gene lookup returns CDR1 LGHNA and CDR2 YNFKEQ. CDR3 residues: CASSRGGASPTSTKQYF. As DNA, the CDR3 is TGTGCCAGCAGCCGCGGGGGCGCAAGCCCGACGTCTACCAAGCAGTACTTC.

This sequence joins TRBV2 and TRBJ1-1, with 9 bases that match TRBD1. In germline, CDR1 is SNHLY, CDR2 FYNNEI. Losses at the gene ends were 6 bases for V and 11 bases for J; bases not matched to a gene: 10. This CDR3 is 13 amino acids long. In DNA, the CDR3 is TGTGCCAGCAGAAACAGGGGGCTACTGGGCGCTTTCTTT. Its protein product is CASRNRGLLGAFF.

This chain links TRBV10-3 with TRBJ2-1; 9 positions match TRBD1. J gave up 2 bases and V 6 bases, and 5 bases lay outside the gene matches. The germline V gene encodes CDR1 ENHRY and CDR2 SYGVKD. This CDR3 is built from 15 residues. This chain's CDR3 is CAIRGTGLAYNEQFF. The DNA of the CDR3 is TGTGCCATCAGGGGGACAGGGCTTGCCTACAATGAGCAGTTCTTC.

The chain couples TRBV25-1 to TRBJ2-7, with a possible D match to TRBD2 (5 bases). Germline-derived CDR1 and CDR2 are MGHDK and SYGVNS. Between the trimmed V and J ends, which lost 3 bases and 0 bases, there was a span of 12 bases. The CDR3 is made up of 15 amino acids. The CDR3 reads CASSDPPSGSYEQYF. DNA for the CDR3: TGTGCCAGCAGTGACCCCCCAAGCGGCTCCTACGAGCAGTACTTC.